This T cell receptor beta chain emerged from a study of blood T cell repertoires in COVID-19. Study-wide background: Whether acute or convalescent, the COVID-19 samples came from the United States, Italy and Spain. The analysed material was cDNA or gDNA that came from T cells, B-cell-depleted T cells, or PBMCs.

The assay was immunoSEQ multiplex PCR, and TCRdb's table has in-frame clones only and misses some. This table holds 150,000 to 200,000 clones, about 85% found once. Enrollees, 18 to 89 years old, lived in some 24 US areas. Two negative PCRs, clearance, or symptom resolution were required of recovered Cohort 3 donors. This clone showed up just a few times. The junction and the germline gene differ at one end; a read error may be behind it. The CDR3 length is 14 residues. Germline V lookup: CDR1 SSHAT, CDR2 FNYEAQ (reference sequence). This sequence joins TRBV7-7 and TRBJ2-3, with 9 positions matching TRBD1. This clonotype originated in a man aged 35 to 55 who had recovered from COVID-19. Material: PBMCs or T cells enriched from blood (not recorded which). CDR3 DNA: TGTGCTAGCAGCTTAGACAGGGGGGCAGATACGCAGTATTTT. Translating it yields CASSLDRGADTQYF.